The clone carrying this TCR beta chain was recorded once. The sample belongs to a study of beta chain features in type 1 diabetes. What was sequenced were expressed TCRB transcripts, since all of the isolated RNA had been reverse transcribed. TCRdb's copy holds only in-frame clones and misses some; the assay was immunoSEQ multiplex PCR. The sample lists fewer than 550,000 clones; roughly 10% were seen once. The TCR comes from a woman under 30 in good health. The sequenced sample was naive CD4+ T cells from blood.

CDR3 bases: TGTGCCAGCAGCCATCGAATAGCGGGGAAGTACGAGCAGTACGTC. The encoded protein is CASSHRIAGKYEQYV. The gene calls are TRBV7-8 and TRBJ2-7; 8 nucleotides line up with TRBD2. V shed 5 bases and J 4 bases; nucleotides not matched to a gene: 10. CDR1 and CDR2 from the germline V gene are SGHVS and FQNEAQ. The CDR3 extends over 15 amino acids.